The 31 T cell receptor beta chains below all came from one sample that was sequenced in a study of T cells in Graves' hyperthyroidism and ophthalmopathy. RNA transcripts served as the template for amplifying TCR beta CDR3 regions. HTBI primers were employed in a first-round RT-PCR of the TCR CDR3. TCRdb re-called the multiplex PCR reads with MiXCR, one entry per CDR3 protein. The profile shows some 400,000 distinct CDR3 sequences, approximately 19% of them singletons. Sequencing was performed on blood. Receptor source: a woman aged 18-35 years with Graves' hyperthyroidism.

The CDR3 reads CASSEVDRVYGYTF. The CDR3 DNA reads TGTGCCAGCAGTGAGGTAGACAGGGTTTATGGCTACACCTTC. The V call is TRBV6-4, the J call TRBJ1-2, with TRBD1 matching over 7 bases. Germline V gene data show CDR1 as MRHNA and CDR2 as SNTAGT. This CDR3 is built from 14 residues. Trimming at V came to 3 bases and at J to 5 bases, leaving 6 bases not matched to a gene.

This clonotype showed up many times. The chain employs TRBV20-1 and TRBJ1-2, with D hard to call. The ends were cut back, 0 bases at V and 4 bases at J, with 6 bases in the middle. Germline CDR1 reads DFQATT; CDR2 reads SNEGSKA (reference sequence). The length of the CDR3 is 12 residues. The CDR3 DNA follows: TGCAGTGCTAGAGATCGAGTCTATGGCTACACCTTC. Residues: CSARDRVYGYTF.

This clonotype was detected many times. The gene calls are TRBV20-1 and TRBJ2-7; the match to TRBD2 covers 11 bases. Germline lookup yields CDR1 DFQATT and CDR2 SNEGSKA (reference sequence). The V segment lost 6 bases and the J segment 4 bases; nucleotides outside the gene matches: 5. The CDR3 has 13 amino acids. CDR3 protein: CSARLAGRYEQYF. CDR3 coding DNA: TGCAGTGCCCGACTAGCGGGGCGGTACGAGCAGTACTTC.

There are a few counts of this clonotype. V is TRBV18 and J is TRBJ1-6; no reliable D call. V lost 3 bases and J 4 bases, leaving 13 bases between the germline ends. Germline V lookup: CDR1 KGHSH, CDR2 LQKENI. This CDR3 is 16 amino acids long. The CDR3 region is CASSPSFMGYNSPLHF. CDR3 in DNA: TGTGCCAGCTCACCGTCGTTTATGGGGTATAATTCACCCCTCCACTTT.

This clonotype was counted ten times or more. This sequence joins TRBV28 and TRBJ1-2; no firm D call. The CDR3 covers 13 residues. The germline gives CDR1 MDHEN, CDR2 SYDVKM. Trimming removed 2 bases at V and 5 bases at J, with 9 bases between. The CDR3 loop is CASSLEGLYGYTF. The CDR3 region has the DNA TGTGCCAGCAGTTTAGAGGGCTTATATGGCTACACCTTC.

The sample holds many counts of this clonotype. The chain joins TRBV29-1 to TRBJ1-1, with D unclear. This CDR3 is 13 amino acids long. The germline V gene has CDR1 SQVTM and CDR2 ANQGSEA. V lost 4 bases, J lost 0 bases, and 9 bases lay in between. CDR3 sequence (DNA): TGCAGCGTTGCTGGCACAATGAACACTGAAGCTTTCTTT. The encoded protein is CSVAGTMNTEAFF.

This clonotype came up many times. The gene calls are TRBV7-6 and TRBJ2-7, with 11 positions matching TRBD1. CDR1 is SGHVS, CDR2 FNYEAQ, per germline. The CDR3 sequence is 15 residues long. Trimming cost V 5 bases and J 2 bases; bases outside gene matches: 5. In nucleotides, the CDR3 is TGTGCCAGCAGCCCCGGGACAGGGGGGGCCTACGAGCAGTACTTC. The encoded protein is CASSPGTGGAYEQYF. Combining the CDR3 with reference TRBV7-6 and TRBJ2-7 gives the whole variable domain GAGVSQSPRYKVTKRGQDVALRCDPISGHVSLYWYRQALGQGPEFLTYFNYEAQQDKSGLPNDRFSAERPEGSISTLTIQRTEQRDSAMYRCASSPGTGGAYEQYFGPGTRLTVT.

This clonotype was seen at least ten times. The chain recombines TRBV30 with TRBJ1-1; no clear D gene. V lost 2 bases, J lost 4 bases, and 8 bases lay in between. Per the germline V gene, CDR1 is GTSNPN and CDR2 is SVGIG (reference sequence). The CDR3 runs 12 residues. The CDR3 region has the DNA TGTGCCTGGAGTAGATCCGGCACTGAAGCTTTCTTT. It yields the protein CAWSRSGTEAFF.

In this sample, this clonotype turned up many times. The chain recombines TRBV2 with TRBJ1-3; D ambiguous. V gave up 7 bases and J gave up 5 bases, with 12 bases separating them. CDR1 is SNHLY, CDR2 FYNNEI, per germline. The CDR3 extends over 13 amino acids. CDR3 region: CASNDQLRNTIYF. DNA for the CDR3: TGTGCCAGCAATGATCAGCTTAGAAACACCATATATTTT. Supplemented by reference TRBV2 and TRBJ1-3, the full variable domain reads EPEVTQTPSHQVTQMGQEVILRCVPISNHLYFYWYRQILGQKVEFLVSFYNNEISEKSEIFDDQFSVERPDGSNFTLKIRSTKLEDSAMYFCASNDQLRNTIYFGEGSWLTVV.

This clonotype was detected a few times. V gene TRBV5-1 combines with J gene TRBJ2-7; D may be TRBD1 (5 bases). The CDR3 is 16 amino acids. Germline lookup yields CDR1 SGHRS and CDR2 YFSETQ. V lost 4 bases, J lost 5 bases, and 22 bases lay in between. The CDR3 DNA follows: TGCGCCAGCAGCCTTACTCGACAGACTCGCAGGGACGAGCAGTACTTC. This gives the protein CASSLTRQTRRDEQYF.

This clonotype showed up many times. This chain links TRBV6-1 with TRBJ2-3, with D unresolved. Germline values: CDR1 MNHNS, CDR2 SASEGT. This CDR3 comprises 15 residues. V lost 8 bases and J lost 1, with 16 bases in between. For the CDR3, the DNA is TGTGCCAGCGTGAGTTCGTGGGTTGGCACAGATACGCAGTATTTT. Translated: CASVSSWVGTDTQYF.

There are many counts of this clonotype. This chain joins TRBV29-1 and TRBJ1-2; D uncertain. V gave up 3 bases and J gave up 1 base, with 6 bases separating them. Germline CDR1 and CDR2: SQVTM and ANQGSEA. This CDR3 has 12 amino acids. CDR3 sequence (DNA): TGCAGCGTTGAGGCGATTAACTATGGCTACACCTTC. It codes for CSVEAINYGYTF.

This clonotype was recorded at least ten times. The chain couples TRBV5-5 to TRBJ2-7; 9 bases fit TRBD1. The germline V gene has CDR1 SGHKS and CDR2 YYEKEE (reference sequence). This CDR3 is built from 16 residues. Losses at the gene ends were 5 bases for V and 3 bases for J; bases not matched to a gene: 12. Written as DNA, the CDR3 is TGTGCCAGCAGTTCCGGTCCGGGACAGGGCGGCTACGAGCAGTACTTC. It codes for CASSSGPGQGGYEQYF.

Here the CDR3 reads CASRTGTPTGAQYF. The CDR3 DNA reads as TGTGCCAGCAGAACCGGGACACCGACGGGGGCCCAGTACTTC. This chain uses TRBV3-1 with TRBJ2-5; perhaps D is TRBD1 or TRBD2 (6 bases each). The germline V gene encodes CDR1 LGHDT and CDR2 YNNKEL (reference sequence). V was pared by 6 bases and J by 9 bases, with 20 bases between. This CDR3 has 14 amino acids.

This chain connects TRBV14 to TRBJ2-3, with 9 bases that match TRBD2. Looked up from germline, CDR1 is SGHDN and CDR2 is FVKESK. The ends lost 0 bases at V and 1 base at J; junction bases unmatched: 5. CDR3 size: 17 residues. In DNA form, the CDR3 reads TGTGCCAGCAGCCAAGATCGTAGCGGGGGTCGCACAGATACGCAGTATTTT. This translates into CASSQDRSGGRTDTQYF.

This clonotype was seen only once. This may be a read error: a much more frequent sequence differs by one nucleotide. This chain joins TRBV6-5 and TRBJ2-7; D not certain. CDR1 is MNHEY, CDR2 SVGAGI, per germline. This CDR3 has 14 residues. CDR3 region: CTSSLALITYEQYF. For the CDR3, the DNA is TGTACCAGCAGTTTAGCACTGATCACCTACGAGCAGTACTTC.

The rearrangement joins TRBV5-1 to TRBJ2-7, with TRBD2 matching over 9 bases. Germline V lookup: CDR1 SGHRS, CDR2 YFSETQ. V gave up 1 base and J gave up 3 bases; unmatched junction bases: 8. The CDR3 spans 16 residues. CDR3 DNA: TGCGCCAGCAGCTTGAGGCGGCGGGGGGGCAGCTACGAGCAGTACTTC. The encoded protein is CASSLRRRGGSYEQYF.

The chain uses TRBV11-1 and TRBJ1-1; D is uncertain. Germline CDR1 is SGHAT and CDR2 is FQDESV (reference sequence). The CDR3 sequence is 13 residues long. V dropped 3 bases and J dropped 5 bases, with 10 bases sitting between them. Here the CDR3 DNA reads TGTGCCAGCAGCTTTGGTGTTCGAACTGAAGCTTTCTTT. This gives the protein CASSFGVRTEAFF.

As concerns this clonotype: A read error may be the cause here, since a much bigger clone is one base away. The CDR3 loop is CASSQMENSEAFF. For the CDR3, the DNA is TGTGCCAGCAGCCAAATGGAGAACTCTGAAGCTTTCTTT. V is TRBV3-1 and J is TRBJ1-1; D ambiguous. This CDR3 contains 13 residues. In germline, CDR1 is LGHDT, CDR2 YNNKEL (reference sequence).

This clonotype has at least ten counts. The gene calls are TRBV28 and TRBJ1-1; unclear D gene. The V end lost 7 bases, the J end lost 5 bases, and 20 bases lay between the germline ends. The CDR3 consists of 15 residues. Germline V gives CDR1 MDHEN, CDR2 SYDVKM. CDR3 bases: TGTGCCAGCACCAATAGTCCCTGGGATTTGACTGAAGCTTTCTTT. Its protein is CASTNSPWDLTEAFF.

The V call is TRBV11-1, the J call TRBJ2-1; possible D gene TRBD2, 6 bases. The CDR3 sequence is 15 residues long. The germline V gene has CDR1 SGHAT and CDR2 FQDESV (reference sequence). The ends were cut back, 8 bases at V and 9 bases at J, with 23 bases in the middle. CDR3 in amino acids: CASRGWGVGPGEQFF. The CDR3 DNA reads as TGTGCCAGCCGCGGTTGGGGGGTGGGACCGGGTGAGCAGTTCTTC.

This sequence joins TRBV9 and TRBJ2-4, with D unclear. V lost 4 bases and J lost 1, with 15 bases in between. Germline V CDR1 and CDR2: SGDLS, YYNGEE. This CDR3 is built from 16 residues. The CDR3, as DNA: TGTGCCAGCAGCTTAAGCCCGACAAGGGCCAAAAACATTCAGTACTTC. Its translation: CASSLSPTRAKNIQYF.

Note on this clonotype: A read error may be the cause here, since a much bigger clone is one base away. The CDR3 here is CASSLSHGARGAFF. CDR3 DNA sequence: TGCGCCAGCAGTCTATCACATGGGGCAAGGGGCGCTTTCTTT. The chain joins TRBV5-1 to TRBJ1-1; D is possibly TRBD1 (5 bases). The germline CDR1 and CDR2 sequences are SGHRS and YFSETQ. V dropped 5 bases and J dropped 11 bases, with 22 bases sitting between them. CDR3 length equals 14 residues.

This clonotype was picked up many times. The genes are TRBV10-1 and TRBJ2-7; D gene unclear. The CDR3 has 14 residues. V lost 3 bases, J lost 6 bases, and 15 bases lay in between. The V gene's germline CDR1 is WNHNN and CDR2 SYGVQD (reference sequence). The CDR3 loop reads CASSEGPYSGEQYF. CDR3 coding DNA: TGCGCCAGCAGTGAAGGCCCCTATTCAGGCGAGCAGTACTTC.

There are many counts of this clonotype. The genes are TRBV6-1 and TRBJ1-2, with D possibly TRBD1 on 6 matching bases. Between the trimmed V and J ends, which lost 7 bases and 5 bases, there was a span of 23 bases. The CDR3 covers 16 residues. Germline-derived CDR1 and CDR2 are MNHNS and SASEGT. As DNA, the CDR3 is TGTGCCAGCATTCGGGGGGGGGCTCAGGATCTATATGGCTACACCTTC. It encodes CASIRGGAQDLYGYTF.

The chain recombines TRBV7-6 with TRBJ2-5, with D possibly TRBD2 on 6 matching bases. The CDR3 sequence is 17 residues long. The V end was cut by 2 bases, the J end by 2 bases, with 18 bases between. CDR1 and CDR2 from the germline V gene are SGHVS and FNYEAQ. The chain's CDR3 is CASSLSVAAGSQETQYF. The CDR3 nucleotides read TGTGCCAGCAGCTTATCTGTAGCGGCCGGGAGTCAAGAGACCCAGTACTTC.

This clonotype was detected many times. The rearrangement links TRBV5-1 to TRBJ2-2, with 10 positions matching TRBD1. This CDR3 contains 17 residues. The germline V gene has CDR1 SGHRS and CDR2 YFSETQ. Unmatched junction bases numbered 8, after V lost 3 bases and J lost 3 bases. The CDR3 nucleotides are TGCGCCAGCAGCTGGCCCCGTGGGACAGGGGACACCGGGGAGCTGTTTTTT. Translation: CASSWPRGTGDTGELFF.

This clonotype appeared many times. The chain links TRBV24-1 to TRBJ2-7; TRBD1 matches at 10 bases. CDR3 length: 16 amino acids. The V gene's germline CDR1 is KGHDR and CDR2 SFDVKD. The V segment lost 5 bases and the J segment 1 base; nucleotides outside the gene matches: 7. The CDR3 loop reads CATSALGDRGSYEQYF. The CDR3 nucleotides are TGTGCCACCAGTGCCCTGGGGGACAGGGGTTCCTACGAGCAGTACTTC.

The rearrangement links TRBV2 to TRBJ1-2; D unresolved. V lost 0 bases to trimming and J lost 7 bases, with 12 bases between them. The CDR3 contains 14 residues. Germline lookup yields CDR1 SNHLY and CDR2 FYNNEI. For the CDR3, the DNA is TGTGCCAGCAGTGAAGCGAGCAGTTTTCCTGGCTACACCTTC. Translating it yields CASSEASSFPGYTF.

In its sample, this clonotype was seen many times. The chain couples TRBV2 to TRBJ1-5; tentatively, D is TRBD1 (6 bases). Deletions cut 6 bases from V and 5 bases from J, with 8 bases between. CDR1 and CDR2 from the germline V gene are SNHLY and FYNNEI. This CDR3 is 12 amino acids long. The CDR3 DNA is TGTGCCAGCAGGGGACAAGATCAGCCCCAGCATTTT. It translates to CASRGQDQPQHF. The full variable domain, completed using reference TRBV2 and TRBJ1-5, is EPEVTQTPSHQVTQMGQEVILRCVPISNHLYFYWYRQILGQKVEFLVSFYNNEISEKSEIFDDQFSVERPDGSNFTLKIRSTKLEDSAMYFCASRGQDQPQHFGDGTRLSIL.

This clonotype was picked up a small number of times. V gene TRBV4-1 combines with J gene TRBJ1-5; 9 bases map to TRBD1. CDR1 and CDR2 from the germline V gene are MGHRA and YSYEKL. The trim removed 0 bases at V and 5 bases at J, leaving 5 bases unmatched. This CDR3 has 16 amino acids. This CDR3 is CASSQEQGTGYQPQHF. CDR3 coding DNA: TGCGCCAGCAGCCAAGAACAGGGGACAGGGTATCAGCCCCAGCATTTT.